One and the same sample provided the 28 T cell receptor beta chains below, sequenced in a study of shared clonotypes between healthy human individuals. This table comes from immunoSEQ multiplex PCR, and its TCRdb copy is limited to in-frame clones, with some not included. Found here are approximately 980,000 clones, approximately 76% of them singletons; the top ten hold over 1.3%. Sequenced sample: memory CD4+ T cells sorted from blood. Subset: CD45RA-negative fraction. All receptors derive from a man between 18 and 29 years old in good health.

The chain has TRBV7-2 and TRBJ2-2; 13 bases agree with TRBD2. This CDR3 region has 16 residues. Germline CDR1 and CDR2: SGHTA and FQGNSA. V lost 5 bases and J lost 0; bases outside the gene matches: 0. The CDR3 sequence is CASSTSGGANTGELFF. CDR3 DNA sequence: TGTGCCAGCAGCACTAGCGGGGGGGCGAACACCGGGGAGCTGTTTTTT.

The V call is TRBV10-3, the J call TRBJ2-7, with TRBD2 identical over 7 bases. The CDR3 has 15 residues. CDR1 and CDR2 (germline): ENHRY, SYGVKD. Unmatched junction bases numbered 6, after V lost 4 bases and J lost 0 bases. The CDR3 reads CAISGGRESSYEQYF. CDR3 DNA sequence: TGTGCCATCAGTGGGGGGAGGGAAAGCTCCTACGAGCAGTACTTC.

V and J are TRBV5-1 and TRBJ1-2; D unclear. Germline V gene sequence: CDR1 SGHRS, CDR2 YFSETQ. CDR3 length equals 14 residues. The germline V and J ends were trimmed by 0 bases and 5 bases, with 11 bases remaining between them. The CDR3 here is CASSLEGLNYGYTF. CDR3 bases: TGCGCCAGCAGCTTGGAAGGACTTAATTATGGCTACACCTTC.

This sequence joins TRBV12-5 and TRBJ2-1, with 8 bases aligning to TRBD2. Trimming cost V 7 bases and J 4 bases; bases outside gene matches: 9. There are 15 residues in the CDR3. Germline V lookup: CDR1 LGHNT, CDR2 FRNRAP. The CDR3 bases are TGTGCTAGTGCCAACGGGGGGGGCTCTTACAATGAGCAGTTCTTC. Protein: CASANGGGSYNEQFF.

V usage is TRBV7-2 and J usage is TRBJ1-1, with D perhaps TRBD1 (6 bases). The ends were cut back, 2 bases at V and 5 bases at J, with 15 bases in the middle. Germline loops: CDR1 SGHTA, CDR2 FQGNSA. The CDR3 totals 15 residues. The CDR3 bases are TGTGCCAGCAGCTTACGAGGGGGGAAAGGGACTGAAGCTTTCTTT. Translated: CASSLRGGKGTEAFF.

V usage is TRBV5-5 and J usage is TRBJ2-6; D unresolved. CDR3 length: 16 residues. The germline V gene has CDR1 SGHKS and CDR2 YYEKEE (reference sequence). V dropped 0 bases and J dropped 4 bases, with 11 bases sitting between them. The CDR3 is CASSLVSSVGANVLTF. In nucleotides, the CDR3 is TGTGCCAGCAGCTTGGTTTCGTCGGTGGGGGCCAACGTCCTGACTTTC.

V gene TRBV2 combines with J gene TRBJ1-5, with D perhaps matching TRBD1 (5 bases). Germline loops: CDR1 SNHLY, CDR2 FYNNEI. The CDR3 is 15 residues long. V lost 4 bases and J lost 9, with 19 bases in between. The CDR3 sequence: CASSGGGNIKMPQHF. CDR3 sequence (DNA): TGTGCCAGCAGTGGGGGGGGAAACATAAAAATGCCCCAGCATTTT.

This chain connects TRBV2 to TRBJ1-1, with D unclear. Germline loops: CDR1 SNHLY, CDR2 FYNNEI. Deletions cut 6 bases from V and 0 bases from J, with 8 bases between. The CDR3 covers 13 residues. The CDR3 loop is CASRSRVNTEAFF. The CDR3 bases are TGTGCCAGCAGGTCCCGGGTGAACACTGAAGCTTTCTTT.

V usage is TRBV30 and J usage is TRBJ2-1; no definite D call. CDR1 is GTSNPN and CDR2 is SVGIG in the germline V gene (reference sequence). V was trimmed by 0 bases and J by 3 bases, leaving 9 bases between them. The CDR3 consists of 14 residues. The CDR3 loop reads CAWSVTGSYNEQFF. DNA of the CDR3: TGTGCCTGGAGTGTAACGGGCAGCTACAATGAGCAGTTCTTC. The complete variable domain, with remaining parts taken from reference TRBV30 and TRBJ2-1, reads SQTIHQWPATLVQPVGSPLSLECTVEGTSNPNLYWYRQAAGRGLQLLFYSVGIGQISSEVPQNLSASRPQDRQFILSSKKLLLSDSGFYLCAWSVTGSYNEQFFGPGTRLTVL.

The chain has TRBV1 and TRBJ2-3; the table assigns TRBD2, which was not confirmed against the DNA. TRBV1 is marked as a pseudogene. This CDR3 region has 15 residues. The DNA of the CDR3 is TGCACCAGCAGCCACCGCGGGGAGTATCGAGATACGCAGTATTTT. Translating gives CTSSHRGEYRDTQYF.

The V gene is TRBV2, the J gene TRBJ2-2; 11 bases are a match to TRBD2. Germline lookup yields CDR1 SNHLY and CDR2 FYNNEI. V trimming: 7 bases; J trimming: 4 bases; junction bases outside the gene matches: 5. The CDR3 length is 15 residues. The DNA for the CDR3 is TGTGCCAGCAAACTAGCGGGGGCTTCCACCGGGGAGCTGTTTTTT. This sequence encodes CASKLAGASTGELFF.

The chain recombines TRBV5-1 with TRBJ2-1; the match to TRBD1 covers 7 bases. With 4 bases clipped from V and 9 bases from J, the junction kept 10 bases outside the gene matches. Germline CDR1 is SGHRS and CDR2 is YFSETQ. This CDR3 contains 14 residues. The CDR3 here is CASSVSTTGSEQFF. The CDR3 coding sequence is TGCGCCAGCAGCGTGTCTACGACAGGGAGTGAGCAGTTCTTC.

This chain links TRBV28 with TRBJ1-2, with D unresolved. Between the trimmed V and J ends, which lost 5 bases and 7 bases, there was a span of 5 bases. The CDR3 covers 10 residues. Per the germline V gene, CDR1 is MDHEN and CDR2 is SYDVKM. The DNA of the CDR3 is TGTGCCAGCAGTGGCGTTGGCTACACCTTC. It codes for CASSGVGYTF.

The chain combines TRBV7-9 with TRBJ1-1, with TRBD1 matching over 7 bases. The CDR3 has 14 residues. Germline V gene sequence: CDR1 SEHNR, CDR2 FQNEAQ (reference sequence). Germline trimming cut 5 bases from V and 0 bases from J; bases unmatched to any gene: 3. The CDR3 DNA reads TGTGCCAGCAGCATAGGGACAGTGAACACTGAAGCTTTCTTT. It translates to CASSIGTVNTEAFF.

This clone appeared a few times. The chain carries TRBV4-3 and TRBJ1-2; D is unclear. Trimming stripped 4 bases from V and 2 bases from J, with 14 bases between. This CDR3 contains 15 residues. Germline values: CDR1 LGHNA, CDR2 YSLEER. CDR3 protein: CASSLIIGGNYGYTF. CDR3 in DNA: TGCGCCAGCAGCCTCATTATTGGTGGGAACTATGGCTACACCTTC.

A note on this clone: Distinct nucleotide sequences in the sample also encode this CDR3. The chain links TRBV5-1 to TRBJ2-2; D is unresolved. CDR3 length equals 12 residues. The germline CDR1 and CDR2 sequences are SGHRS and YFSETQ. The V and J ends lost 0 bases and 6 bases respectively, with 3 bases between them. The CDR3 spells CASSLGAGELFF. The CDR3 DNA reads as TGCGCCAGCAGCTTGGGTGCCGGGGAGCTGTTTTTT.

CDR3 sequence (DNA): TGTGCCAGCAGTGGCCGGGACAGGGGGCTCGGCTACACCTTC. It encodes CASSGRDRGLGYTF. The chain joins TRBV6-1 to TRBJ1-2; TRBD1 agrees at 12 bases. Trimming removed 4 bases from V and 8 bases from J; junction bases left unmatched: 5. The CDR3 consists of 14 residues. CDR1 is MNHNS and CDR2 is SASEGT in the germline V gene.

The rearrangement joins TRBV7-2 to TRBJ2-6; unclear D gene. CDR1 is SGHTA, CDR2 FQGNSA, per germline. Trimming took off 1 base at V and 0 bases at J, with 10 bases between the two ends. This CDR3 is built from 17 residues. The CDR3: CASSLGPNLSGANVLTF. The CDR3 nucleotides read TGTGCCAGCAGCTTAGGCCCAAATCTCTCTGGGGCCAACGTCCTGACTTTC.

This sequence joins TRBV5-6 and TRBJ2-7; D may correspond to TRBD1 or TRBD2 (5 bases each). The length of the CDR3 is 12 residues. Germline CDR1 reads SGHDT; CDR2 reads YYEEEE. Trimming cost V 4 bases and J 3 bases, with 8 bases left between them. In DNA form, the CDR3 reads TGTGCCAGCAGCGGGGGTTTCTACGAGCAGTACTTC. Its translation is CASSGGFYEQYF.

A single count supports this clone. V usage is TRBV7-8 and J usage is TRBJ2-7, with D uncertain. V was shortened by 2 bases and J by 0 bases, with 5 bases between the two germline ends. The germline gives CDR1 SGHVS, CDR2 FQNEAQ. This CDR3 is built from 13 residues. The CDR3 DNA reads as TGTGCCAGCAGCTTACTTCCCTCCTACGAGCAGTACTTC. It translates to CASSLLPSYEQYF.

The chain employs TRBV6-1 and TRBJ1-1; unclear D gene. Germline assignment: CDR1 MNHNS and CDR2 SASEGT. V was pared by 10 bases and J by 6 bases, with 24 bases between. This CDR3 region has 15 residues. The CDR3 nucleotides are TGTGCCACCCGCCTTTTTCAGGAGGATATTTCTGAAGCTTTCTTT. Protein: CATRLFQEDISEAFF.

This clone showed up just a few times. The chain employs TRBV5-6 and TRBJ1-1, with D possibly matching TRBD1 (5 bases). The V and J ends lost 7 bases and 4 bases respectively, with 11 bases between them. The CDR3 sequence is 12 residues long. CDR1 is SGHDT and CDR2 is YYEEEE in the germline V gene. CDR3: CASLGASTEAFF. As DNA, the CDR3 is TGTGCCAGCTTAGGGGCGAGCACTGAAGCTTTCTTT. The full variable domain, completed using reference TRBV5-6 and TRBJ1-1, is DAGVTQSPTHLIKTRGQQVTLRCSPKSGHDTVSWYQQALGQGPQFIFQYYEEEERQRGNFPDRFSGHQFPNYSSELNVNALLLGDSALYLCASLGASTEAFFGQGTRLTVV.

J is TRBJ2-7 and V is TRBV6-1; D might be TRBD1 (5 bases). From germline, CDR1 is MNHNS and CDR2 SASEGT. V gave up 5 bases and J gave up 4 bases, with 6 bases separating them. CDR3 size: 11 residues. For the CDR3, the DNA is TGTGCCAGCAGTAGGGGTTACGAGCAGTACTTC. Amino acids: CASSRGYEQYF.

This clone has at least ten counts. The CDR3 DNA is TGTGCCAGCAGGCGCCAGGGCTACTATGGCTACACCTTC. Translation gives CASRRQGYYGYTF. V usage is TRBV2 and J usage is TRBJ1-2; D might be TRBD1 (5 bases). CDR1 SNHLY and CDR2 FYNNEI come from the germline V gene. The CDR3 is made up of 13 amino acids. Trimming removed 6 bases at V and 3 bases at J, with 11 bases between.

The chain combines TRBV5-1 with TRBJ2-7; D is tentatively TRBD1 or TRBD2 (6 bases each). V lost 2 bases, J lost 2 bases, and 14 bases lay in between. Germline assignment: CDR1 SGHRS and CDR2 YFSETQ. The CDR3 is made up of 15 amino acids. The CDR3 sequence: CASSFEQGGAYEQYF. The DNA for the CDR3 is TGCGCCAGCAGCTTTGAACAGGGAGGAGCCTACGAGCAGTACTTC.

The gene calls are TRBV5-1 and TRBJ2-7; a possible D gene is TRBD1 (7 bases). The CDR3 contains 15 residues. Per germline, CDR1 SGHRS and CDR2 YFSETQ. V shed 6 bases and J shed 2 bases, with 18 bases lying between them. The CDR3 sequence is CASTPYGGQTYEQYF. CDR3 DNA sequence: TGCGCCAGCACCCCGTACGGGGGACAGACCTACGAGCAGTACTTC. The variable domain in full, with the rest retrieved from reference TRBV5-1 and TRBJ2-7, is KAGVTQTPRYLIKTRGQQVTLSCSPISGHRSVSWYQQTPGQGLQFLFEYFSETQRNKGNFPGRFSGRQFSNSRSEMNVSTLELGDSALYLCASTPYGGQTYEQYFGPGTRLTVT.

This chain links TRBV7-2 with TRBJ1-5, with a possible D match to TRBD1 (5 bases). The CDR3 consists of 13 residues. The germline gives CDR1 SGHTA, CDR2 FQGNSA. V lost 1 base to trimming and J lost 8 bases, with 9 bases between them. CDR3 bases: TGTGCCAGCAGCTTAGGTGCAGGGAAGCCCCAGCATTTT. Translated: CASSLGAGKPQHF.

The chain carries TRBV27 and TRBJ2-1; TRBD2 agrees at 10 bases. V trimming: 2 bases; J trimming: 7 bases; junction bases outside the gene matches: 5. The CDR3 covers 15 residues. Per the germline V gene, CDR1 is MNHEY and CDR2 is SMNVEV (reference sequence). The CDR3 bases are TGTGCCAGCAGTTTAAAGGGACTAGCGATTAATGAGCAGTTCTTC. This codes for CASSLKGLAINEQFF.